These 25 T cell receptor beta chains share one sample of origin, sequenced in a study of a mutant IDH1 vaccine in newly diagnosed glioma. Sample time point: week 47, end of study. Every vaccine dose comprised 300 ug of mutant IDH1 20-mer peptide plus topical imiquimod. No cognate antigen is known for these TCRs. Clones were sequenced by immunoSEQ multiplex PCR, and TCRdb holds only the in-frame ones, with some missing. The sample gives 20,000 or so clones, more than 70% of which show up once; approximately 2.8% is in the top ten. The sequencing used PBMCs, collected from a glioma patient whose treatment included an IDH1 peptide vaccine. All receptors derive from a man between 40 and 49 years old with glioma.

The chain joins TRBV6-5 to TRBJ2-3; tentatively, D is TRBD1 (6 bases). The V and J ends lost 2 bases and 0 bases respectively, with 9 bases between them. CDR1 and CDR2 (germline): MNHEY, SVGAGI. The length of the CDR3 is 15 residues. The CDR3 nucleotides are TGTGCCAGCAGTTACGGGGGCAAGAGCACAGATACGCAGTATTTT. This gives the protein CASSYGGKSTDTQYF.

This chain's CDR3 is CASMGTSGNNEQFF. The CDR3 nucleotides read TGTGCCAGCATGGGGACTAGCGGGAACAATGAGCAGTTCTTC. The chain employs TRBV25-1 and TRBJ2-1; 13 nucleotides align to TRBD2. The CDR3 is 14 amino acids. Germline V CDR1 and CDR2: MGHDK, SYGVNS. Trimming took 7 bases from V and 5 from J; bases not matched to a gene: 2.

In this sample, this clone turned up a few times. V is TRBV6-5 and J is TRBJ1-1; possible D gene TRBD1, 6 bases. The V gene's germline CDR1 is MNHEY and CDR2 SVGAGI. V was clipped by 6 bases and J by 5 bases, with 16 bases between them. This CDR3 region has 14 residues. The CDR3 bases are TGTGCCAGCAGCCAGGGCCTGCAGGGGACTGAAGCTTTCTTT. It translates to CASSQGLQGTEAFF.

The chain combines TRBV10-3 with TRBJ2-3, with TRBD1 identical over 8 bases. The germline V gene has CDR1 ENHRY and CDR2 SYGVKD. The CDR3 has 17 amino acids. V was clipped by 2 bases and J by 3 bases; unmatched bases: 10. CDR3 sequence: CAISEALGGQGTDTQYF. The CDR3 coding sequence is TGTGCCATCAGTGAGGCCCTTGGAGGACAGGGTACAGATACGCAGTATTTT.

The DNA for the CDR3 is TGTGCCAGCTCACCACTTCAGGGGCGGACAGATACGCAGTATTTT. It is translated as CASSPLQGRTDTQYF. This chain joins TRBV18 and TRBJ2-3; TRBD1 might be the D (6 bases). Germline loops: CDR1 KGHSH, CDR2 LQKENI. Deletions cut 1 base from V and 3 bases from J, with 11 bases between. There are 15 residues in the CDR3. The full variable domain, rest sourced from reference TRBV18 and TRBJ2-3, is NAGVMQNPRHLVRRRGQEARLRCSPMKGHSHVYWYRQLPEEGLKFMVYLQKENIIDESGMPKERFSAEFPKEGPSILRIQQVVRGDSAAYFCASSPLQGRTDTQYFGPGTRLTVL.

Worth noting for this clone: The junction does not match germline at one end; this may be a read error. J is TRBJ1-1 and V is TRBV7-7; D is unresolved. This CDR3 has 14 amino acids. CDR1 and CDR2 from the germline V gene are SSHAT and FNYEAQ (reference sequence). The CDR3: CASTHRAGNTEAFF. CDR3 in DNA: TGTGCTAGCACCCACCGGGCTGGCAACACTGAAGCTTTCTTT. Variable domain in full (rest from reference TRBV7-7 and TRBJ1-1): GAGVSQSPRYKVTKRGQDVTLRCDPISSHATLYWYQQALGQGPEFLTYFNYEAQPDKSGLPSDRFSAERPEGSISTLTIQRTEQRDSAMYRCASTHRAGNTEAFFGQGTRLTVV.

CDR3 DNA: TGTGCCAGCAGCTACCAACAGGGGGGCGGAGAGACCCAGTACTTC. Its translation is CASSYQQGGGETQYF. V is TRBV7-2 and J is TRBJ2-5; 8 positions agree with TRBD1. The germline CDR1 and CDR2 sequences are SGHTA and FQGNSA. Unmatched junction bases numbered 8, after V lost 4 bases and J lost 4 bases. The CDR3 has 15 residues.

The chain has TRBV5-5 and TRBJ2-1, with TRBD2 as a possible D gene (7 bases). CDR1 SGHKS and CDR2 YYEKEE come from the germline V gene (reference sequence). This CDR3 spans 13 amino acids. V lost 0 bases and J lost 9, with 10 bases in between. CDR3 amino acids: CASSLVGGAEQFF. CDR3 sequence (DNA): TGTGCCAGCAGCTTGGTTGGGGGGGCTGAGCAGTTCTTC.

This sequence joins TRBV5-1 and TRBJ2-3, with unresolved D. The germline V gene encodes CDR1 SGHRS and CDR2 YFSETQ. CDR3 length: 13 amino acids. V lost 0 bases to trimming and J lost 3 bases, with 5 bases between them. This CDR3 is CASSLGGTDTQYF. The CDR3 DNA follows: TGCGCCAGCAGCTTGGGGGGAACAGATACGCAGTATTTT.

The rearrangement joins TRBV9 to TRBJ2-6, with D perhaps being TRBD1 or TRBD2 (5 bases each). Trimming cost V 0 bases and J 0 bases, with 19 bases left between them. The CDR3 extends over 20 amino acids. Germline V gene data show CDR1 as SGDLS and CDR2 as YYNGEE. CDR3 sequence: CASSVGPPGRTDSGANVLTF. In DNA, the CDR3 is TGTGCCAGCAGCGTAGGTCCTCCGGGACGGACCGACTCTGGGGCCAACGTCCTGACTTTC.

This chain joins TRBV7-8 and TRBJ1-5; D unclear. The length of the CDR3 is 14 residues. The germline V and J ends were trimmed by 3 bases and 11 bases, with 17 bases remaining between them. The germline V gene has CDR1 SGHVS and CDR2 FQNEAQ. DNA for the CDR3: TGTGCCAGCAGCTTCGACCTCAGCGGGCACTCCCAGCATTTT. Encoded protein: CASSFDLSGHSQHF.

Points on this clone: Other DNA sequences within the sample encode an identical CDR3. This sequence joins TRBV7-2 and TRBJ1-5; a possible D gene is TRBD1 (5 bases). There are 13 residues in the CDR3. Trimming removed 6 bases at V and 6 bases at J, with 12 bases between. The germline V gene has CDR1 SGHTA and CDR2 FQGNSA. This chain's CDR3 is CASRIRDSQPQHF. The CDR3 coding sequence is TGTGCCAGCAGAATCAGGGATAGTCAGCCCCAGCATTTT.

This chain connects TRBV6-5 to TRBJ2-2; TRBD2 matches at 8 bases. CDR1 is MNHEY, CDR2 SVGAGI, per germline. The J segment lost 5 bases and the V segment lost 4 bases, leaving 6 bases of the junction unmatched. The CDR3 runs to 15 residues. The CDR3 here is CASSLRAGVTGELFF. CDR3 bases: TGTGCCAGCAGTTTGAGAGCGGGAGTTACCGGGGAGCTGTTTTTT.

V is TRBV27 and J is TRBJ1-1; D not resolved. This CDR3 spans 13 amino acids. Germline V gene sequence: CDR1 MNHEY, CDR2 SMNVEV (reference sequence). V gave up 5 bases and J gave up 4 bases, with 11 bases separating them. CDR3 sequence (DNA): TGTGCCAGCAGTCCCTACGGTGTCACTGAAGCTTTCTTT. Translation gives CASSPYGVTEAFF.

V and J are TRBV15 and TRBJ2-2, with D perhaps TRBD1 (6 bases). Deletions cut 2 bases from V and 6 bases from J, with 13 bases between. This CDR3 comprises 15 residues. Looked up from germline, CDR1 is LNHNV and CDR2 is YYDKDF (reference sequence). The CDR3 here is CATSRFEGGAGELFF. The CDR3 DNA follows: TGTGCCACCAGCAGATTCGAAGGGGGAGCCGGGGAGCTGTTTTTT.

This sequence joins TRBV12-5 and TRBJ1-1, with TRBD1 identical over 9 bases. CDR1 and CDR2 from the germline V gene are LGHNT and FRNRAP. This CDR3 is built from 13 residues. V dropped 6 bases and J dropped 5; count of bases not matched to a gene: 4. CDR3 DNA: TGTGCTAGTGGCATGACAGGGGGAACTGAAGCTTTCTTT. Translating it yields CASGMTGGTEAFF.

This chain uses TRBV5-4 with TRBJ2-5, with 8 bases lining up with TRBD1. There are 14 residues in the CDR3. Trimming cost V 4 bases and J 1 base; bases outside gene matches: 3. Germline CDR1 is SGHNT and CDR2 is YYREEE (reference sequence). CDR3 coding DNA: TGTGCCAGCAGCGCGCAGGGGGCCCAAGAGACCCAGTACTTC. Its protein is CASSAQGAQETQYF.

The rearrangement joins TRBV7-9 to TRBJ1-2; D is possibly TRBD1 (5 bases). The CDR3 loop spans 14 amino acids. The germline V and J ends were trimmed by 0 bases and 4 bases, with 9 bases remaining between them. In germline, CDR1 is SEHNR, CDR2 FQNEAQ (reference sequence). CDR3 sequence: CASSLAGQGYGYTF. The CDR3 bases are TGTGCCAGCAGCTTAGCGGGGCAGGGCTATGGCTACACCTTC.

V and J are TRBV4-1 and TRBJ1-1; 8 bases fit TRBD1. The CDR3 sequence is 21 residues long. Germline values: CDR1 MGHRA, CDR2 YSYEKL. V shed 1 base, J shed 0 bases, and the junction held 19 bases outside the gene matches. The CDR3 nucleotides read TGCGCCAGCAGCCAAGGAGTCTCGGTATTCATGCAGGGGGCGATGAACACTGAAGCTTTCTTT. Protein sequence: CASSQGVSVFMQGAMNTEAFF.

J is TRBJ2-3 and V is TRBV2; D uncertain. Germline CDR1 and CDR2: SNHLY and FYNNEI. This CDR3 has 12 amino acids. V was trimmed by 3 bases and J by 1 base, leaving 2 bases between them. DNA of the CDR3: TGTGCCAGCAGTGAGGGCACAGATACGCAGTATTTT. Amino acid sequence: CASSEGTDTQYF.

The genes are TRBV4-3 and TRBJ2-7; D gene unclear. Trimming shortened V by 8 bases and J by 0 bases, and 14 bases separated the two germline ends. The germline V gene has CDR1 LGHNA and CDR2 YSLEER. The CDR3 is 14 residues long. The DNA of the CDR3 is TGCGCCAGCTCGAGGTCGCCAACCTCCTACGAGCAGTACTTC. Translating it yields CASSRSPTSYEQYF.

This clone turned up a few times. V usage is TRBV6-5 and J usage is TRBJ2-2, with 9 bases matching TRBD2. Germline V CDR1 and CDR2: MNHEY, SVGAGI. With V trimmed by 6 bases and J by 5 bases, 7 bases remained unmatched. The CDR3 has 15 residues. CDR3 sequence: CASSLVSGRTGELFF. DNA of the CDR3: TGTGCCAGCAGCCTTGTTAGCGGGAGAACCGGGGAGCTGTTTTTT.

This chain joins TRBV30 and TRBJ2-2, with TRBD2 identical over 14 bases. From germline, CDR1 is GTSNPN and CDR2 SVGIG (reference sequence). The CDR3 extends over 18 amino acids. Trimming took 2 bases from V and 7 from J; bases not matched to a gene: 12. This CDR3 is CAWSYYRLAGGRGGELFF. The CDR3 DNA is TGTGCCTGGAGTTACTACAGACTAGCGGGAGGGCGGGGCGGGGAGCTGTTTTTT.

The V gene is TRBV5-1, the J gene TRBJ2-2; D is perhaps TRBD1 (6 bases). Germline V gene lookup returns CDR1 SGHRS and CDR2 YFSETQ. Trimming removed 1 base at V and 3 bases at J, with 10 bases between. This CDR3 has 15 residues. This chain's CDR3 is CASSLRDTYTGELFF. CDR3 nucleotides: TGCGCCAGCAGCTTGAGGGACACCTACACCGGGGAGCTGTTTTTT. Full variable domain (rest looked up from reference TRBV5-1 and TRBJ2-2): KAGVTQTPRYLIKTRGQQVTLSCSPISGHRSVSWYQQTPGQGLQFLFEYFSETQRNKGNFPGRFSGRQFSNSRSEMNVSTLELGDSALYLCASSLRDTYTGELFFGEGSRLTVL.

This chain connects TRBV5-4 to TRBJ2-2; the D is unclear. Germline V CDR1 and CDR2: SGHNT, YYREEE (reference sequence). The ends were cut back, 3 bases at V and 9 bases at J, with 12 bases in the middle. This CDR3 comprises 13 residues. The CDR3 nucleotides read TGTGCCAGCAGCTCCTCAGCCTCGCGGGAGCTGTTTTTT. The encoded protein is CASSSSASRELFF.